Each of the 22 T cell receptor beta chains below was sequenced from the same sample in a study of cytomegalovirus exposure and HLA in healthy donors. Vbeta (60) and Jbeta (13) primers were used in the PCR. Here immunoSEQ multiplex PCR was the method, and the copy in TCRdb shows in-frame clones only, minus some. The table records about 120,000 clones, around 80% of them present only once. Sequencing was carried out using PBMCs. These receptors were collected from a man between 25 and 39 years old in good health and CMV-seronegative.

The chain joins TRBV2 to TRBJ1-4; the match to TRBD1 covers 10 bases. V lost 3 bases and J lost 10; bases outside the gene matches: 2. The germline CDR1 and CDR2 sequences are SNHLY and FYNNEI. This CDR3 has 13 amino acids. The CDR3 DNA follows: TGTGCCAGCAGTGAGGGACAGGGGCGAAAACTGTTTTTT. Its protein product is CASSEGQGRKLFF. Full variable domain (missing parts from reference TRBV2 and TRBJ1-4): EPEVTQTPSHQVTQMGQEVILRCVPISNHLYFYWYRQILGQKVEFLVSFYNNEISEKSEIFDDQFSVERPDGSNFTLKIRSTKLEDSAMYFCASSEGQGRKLFFGSGTQLSVL.

The J gene is TRBJ1-5, the V gene TRBV2; D may be TRBD1 (6 bases). The ends were cut back, 1 base at V and 1 base at J, with 14 bases in the middle. This CDR3 is built from 17 residues. Germline loops: CDR1 SNHLY, CDR2 FYNNEI. The CDR3 DNA reads as TGTGCCAGCAGTGAAGGGGGGCTCTCTTGGAGCAATCAGCCCCAGCATTTT. Encoded protein: CASSEGGLSWSNQPQHF. Full variable domain (outside the CDR3, taken from reference TRBV2 and TRBJ1-5): EPEVTQTPSHQVTQMGQEVILRCVPISNHLYFYWYRQILGQKVEFLVSFYNNEISEKSEIFDDQFSVERPDGSNFTLKIRSTKLEDSAMYFCASSEGGLSWSNQPQHFGDGTRLSIL.

The J gene is TRBJ1-5, the V gene TRBV28, with D perhaps TRBD1 (6 bases). This CDR3 comprises 14 residues. The V end lost 2 bases, the J end lost 7 bases, and 12 bases lay between the germline ends. Germline CDR1 reads MDHEN; CDR2 reads SYDVKM. This CDR3 is CASSLSQGSQPQHF. For the CDR3, the DNA is TGTGCCAGCAGTTTAAGCCAGGGGAGCCAGCCCCAGCATTTT.

The V gene is TRBV7-2, the J gene TRBJ2-1; 9 bases map to TRBD2. The CDR3 has 18 amino acids. From germline, CDR1 is SGHTA and CDR2 FQGNSA. Trimming took 5 bases from V and 8 from J; bases not matched to a gene: 19. CDR3 bases: TGTGCCAGCAGCCGACCCGAAGGGGCGGGGGGGGTTAGGTATGAGCAGTTCTTC. Residues: CASSRPEGAGGVRYEQFF.

The chain has TRBV28 and TRBJ1-1, with TRBD1 identical over 10 bases. This CDR3 is 19 amino acids long. V shed 3 bases, J shed 4 bases, and the junction held 17 bases outside the gene matches. Germline V lookup: CDR1 MDHEN, CDR2 SYDVKM. DNA of the CDR3: TGTGCCAGCAGTTTTCCCCAGGGGGGACAGGGGTCAGGGGTCACTGAAGCTTTCTTT. Its translation is CASSFPQGGQGSGVTEAFF.

This clone was seen a single time. The chain combines TRBV5-1 with TRBJ2-7; 9 positions match TRBD1. Germline assignment: CDR1 SGHRS and CDR2 YFSETQ. There are 13 residues in the CDR3. The V and J ends lost 8 bases and 4 bases, in that order; junction bases with no gene match: 7. This chain's CDR3 is CASHRGQKYEQYF. Written as DNA, the CDR3 is TGCGCCAGTCACAGGGGGCAGAAGTACGAGCAGTACTTC.

The gene calls are TRBV19 and TRBJ1-2; TRBD1 agrees at 7 bases. Germline values: CDR1 LNHDA, CDR2 SQIVND (reference sequence). The CDR3 is 15 residues long. V dropped 7 bases and J dropped 2; count of bases not matched to a gene: 10. The CDR3 spells CASNPDRASNYGYTF. CDR3 DNA sequence: TGTGCCAGTAACCCTGACAGGGCGTCGAACTATGGCTACACCTTC.

About this clone: At one of its ends the junction is not consistent with the germline gene, which may arise from a read error. The V call is TRBV28, the J call TRBJ1-4, with D maybe TRBD1 (5 bases). The CDR3 sequence is 13 residues long. The germline V gene has CDR1 MDHEN and CDR2 SYDVKM. DNA of the CDR3: TGTGCCAGCAGTTTCCTCGTAACCGCTCTAGGGGTTTTT. This codes for CASSFLVTALGVF. The full variable domain, completed using reference TRBV28 and TRBJ1-4, is DVKVTQSSRYLVKRTGEKVFLECVQDMDHENMFWYRQDPGLGLRLIYFSYDVKMKEKGDIPEGYSVSREKKERFSLILESASTNQTSMYLCASSFLVTALGVFGSGTQLSVL.

The V gene is TRBV19, the J gene TRBJ1-5, with 7 bases that match TRBD1. Germline V gene data show CDR1 as LNHDA and CDR2 as SQIVND (reference sequence). The J segment lost 5 bases and the V segment lost 1 base, leaving 5 bases of the junction unmatched. The CDR3 extends over 15 amino acids. As DNA, the CDR3 is TGTGCCAGTAGTATAGCCAGGGGGTTCTATCAGCCCCAGCATTTT. Translated, it gives CASSIARGFYQPQHF.

The chain has TRBV19 and TRBJ2-2; D not certain. Trimming left V 3 bases short and J 7 bases short, with 6 bases between. Germline loops: CDR1 LNHDA, CDR2 SQIVND (reference sequence). This CDR3 has 12 amino acids. Here the CDR3 reads CASSMLVGELFF. CDR3 in DNA: TGTGCCAGTAGTATGTTAGTCGGGGAGCTGTTTTTT. Supplemented by reference TRBV19 and TRBJ2-2, the full variable domain reads DGGITQSPKYLFRKEGQNVTLSCEQNLNHDAMYWYRQDPGQGLRLIYYSQIVNDFQKGDIAEGYSVSREKKESFPLTVTSAQKNPTAFYLCASSMLVGELFFGEGSRLTVL.

The chain carries TRBV5-1 and TRBJ2-3, with TRBD2 matching 7 bases. Germline V gene lookup returns CDR1 SGHRS and CDR2 YFSETQ. J was trimmed by 3 bases and V by 4 bases; bases with no gene match: 5. The CDR3 length is 14 residues. The CDR3 is CASSRGGGTDTQYF. CDR3 bases: TGCGCCAGCAGCAGGGGCGGGGGAACAGATACGCAGTATTTT.

The chain carries TRBV2 and TRBJ1-1, with 8 bases lining up with TRBD1. CDR3 length equals 17 residues. Losses at the gene ends were 3 bases for V and 0 bases for J; bases not matched to a gene: 9. Germline CDR1 reads SNHLY; CDR2 reads FYNNEI. This CDR3 reads CASSDVGQGFMNTEAFF. For the CDR3, the DNA is TGTGCCAGCAGTGACGTCGGACAGGGTTTTATGAACACTGAAGCTTTCTTT. Using reference TRBV2 and TRBJ1-1 for the parts outside the CDR3, the full variable domain is EPEVTQTPSHQVTQMGQEVILRCVPISNHLYFYWYRQILGQKVEFLVSFYNNEISEKSEIFDDQFSVERPDGSNFTLKIRSTKLEDSAMYFCASSDVGQGFMNTEAFFGQGTRLTVV.

The CDR3 spells CASSVGVTSGQETQYF. In DNA form, the CDR3 reads TGTGCCAGCAGCGTAGGGGTGACTAGCGGACAAGAGACCCAGTACTTC. The chain is built from TRBV9 and TRBJ2-5; TRBD2 agrees at 9 bases. Germline loops: CDR1 SGDLS, CDR2 YYNGEE. The CDR3 totals 16 residues. The J segment lost 2 bases and the V segment lost 0 bases, leaving 5 bases of the junction unmatched.

The chain couples TRBV5-4 to TRBJ1-3; D possibly corresponds to TRBD1 (5 bases). This CDR3 is 16 amino acids long. V lost 0 bases and J 0 bases, leaving 10 bases between the germline ends. Germline V gene data show CDR1 as SGHNT and CDR2 as YYREEE (reference sequence). CDR3 sequence: CASSLAGQTSGNTIYF. DNA of the CDR3: TGTGCCAGCAGCTTGGCAGGACAAACCTCTGGAAACACCATATATTTT. Based on the CDR3 plus reference TRBV5-4 and TRBJ1-3, the full variable domain is ETGVTQSPTHLIKTRGQQVTLRCSSQSGHNTVSWYQQALGQGPQFIFQYYREEENGRGNFPPRFSGLQFPNYSSELNVNALELDDSALYLCASSLAGQTSGNTIYFGEGSWLTVV.

This clone was seen a single time. The chain combines TRBV2 with TRBJ2-2, with TRBD1 matching 7 bases. Trimming removed 3 bases from V and 3 bases from J; junction bases left unmatched: 4. This CDR3 comprises 15 residues. Germline-derived CDR1 and CDR2 are SNHLY and FYNNEI. The DNA of the CDR3 is TGTGCCAGCAGTGATAGGACAGGTCACACCGGGGAGCTGTTTTTT. It is translated as CASSDRTGHTGELFF.

This chain links TRBV19 with TRBJ1-1; 12 bases are a match to TRBD1. Trimming took 8 bases from V and 7 from J; bases not matched to a gene: 14. The CDR3 extends over 16 amino acids. The germline V gene encodes CDR1 LNHDA and CDR2 SQIVND (reference sequence). DNA of the CDR3: TGTGCCAGTCTTGGGACAGGGGGCGCTCGGGGAGATGAAGCTTTCTTT. Its translation is CASLGTGGARGDEAFF.

The V and J genes are TRBV6-6 and TRBJ2-7; TRBD1 matches 7 bases. The CDR3 is 16 residues long. The germline V gene has CDR1 MNHNY and CDR2 SVGAGI (reference sequence). With V trimmed by 5 bases and J by 2 bases, 12 bases remained unmatched. The CDR3 nucleotides are TGTGCCAGCAGTCGGACCCTCCGGGACAGAGCCTACGAGCAGTACTTC. Encoded protein: CASSRTLRDRAYEQYF.

This chain uses TRBV2 with TRBJ1-1; TRBD1 aligns across 7 bases. Germline assignment: CDR1 SNHLY and CDR2 FYNNEI. This CDR3 is 16 amino acids long. Trimming took 6 bases from V and 3 from J; bases not matched to a gene: 13. The CDR3 loop reads CASRDAKAGGYTEAFF. The DNA of the CDR3 is TGTGCCAGCAGGGACGCGAAGGCAGGGGGGTACACTGAAGCTTTCTTT.

The chain employs TRBV5-1 and TRBJ1-1; D call uncertain. The length of the CDR3 is 12 residues. V lost 4 bases, J lost 11 bases, and 15 bases lay in between. The germline V gene has CDR1 SGHRS and CDR2 YFSETQ. CDR3 coding DNA: TGCGCCAGCAGCCCTGAACGGAAGCGGGCTTTCTTT. Its translation: CASSPERKRAFF.

The chain recombines TRBV21-1 with TRBJ2-7; the table's D call, TRBD2, was not checked against the DNA. TRBV21-1 is a pseudogene. The CDR3 sequence is 12 residues long. The CDR3 DNA follows: TGTGCCAGCAGTCCGGGGTTCTACGAGCAGTACTTC. It specifies CASSPGFYEQYF.

The chain employs TRBV27 and TRBJ2-3; 8 nucleotides line up with TRBD1. CDR1 and CDR2 from the germline V gene are MNHEY and SMNVEV (reference sequence). This CDR3 is 17 amino acids long. J gave up 2 bases and V 0 bases, and 7 bases lay outside the gene matches. DNA of the CDR3: TGTGCCAGCAGTTTATCTAGAAGGACAGGGCCCACAGATACGCAGTATTTT. This codes for CASSLSRRTGPTDTQYF.

This rearrangement joins TRBV6-1 to TRBJ2-5, with a possible D match to TRBD1 (6 bases). Per the germline V gene, CDR1 is MNHNS and CDR2 is SASEGT. CDR3 size: 13 residues. Trimming removed 7 bases at V and 5 bases at J, with 14 bases between. The CDR3 sequence is CASTEGVRETQYF. The CDR3 DNA sequence: TGTGCCAGCACCGAGGGGGTCCGGGAGACCCAGTACTTC.